This is a list of T cell receptor beta chains from one sample in a study of T-cell reconstitution after alpha-beta-depleted transplantation in children. TCRdb re-derived calls from the PCR reads in MiXCR, one entry per CDR3 protein. The data show 200,000 to 250,000 distinct CDR3 sequences, approximately 8% seen once. The specimen was PBMCs, mostly from graft donor cells, collected 360 days after TCRalphabeta/CD19-depleted stem cell transplant. These receptors came from a male patient aged 2 to 10 who had a stem cell transplant for acute myeloid leukemia, so the T cells may come from the graft donor. Each CDR3 is given with its conserved first and last residue. The order of the fields is D gene, V gene, J gene, clone size, CDR3 protein, CDR3 DNA. A D gene is named only where the DNA matches it firmly. Expanded clones are given a class, and other clones once, few, many or no size at all.

>TRBD1|TRBV12-3/TRBV12-4|TRBJ2-5|NA
CASTSSDRGRPAETQYF
TGTGCCAGCACCTCTTCGGACAGGGGGCGCCCGGCAGAGACCCAGTACTTC
>NA|TRBV7-9|TRBJ2-5|few
CASSLRGGEETQYF
TGTGCCAGCAGCTTACGGGGTGGGGAGGAGACCCAGTACTTC
>NA|TRBV6-2/TRBV6-3|TRBJ2-1|NA
CASSYVFSGYNEQFF
TGTGCCAGCAGTTACGTGTTTAGCGGCTACAATGAGCAGTTCTTC
>NA|TRBV27|TRBJ2-6|many
CASSFEGFGANVLTF
TGTGCCAGCAGTTTTGAGGGGTTTGGGGCCAACGTCCTGACTTTC
>NA|TRBV25-1|TRBJ2-5|NA
CASSSLPGRQETQYF
TGTGCCAGCAGTTCCCTCCCAGGGAGGCAAGAGACCCAGTACTTC
>NA|TRBV6-1|TRBJ1-2|many
CASRPPGSKDYGYTF
TGTGCCAGCAGACCACCGGGTTCCAAGGACTATGGCTACACCTTC
>TRBD2|TRBV20-1|TRBJ2-3|many
CSASAVAGRTDTQYF
TGCAGTGCTAGTGCGGTAGCGGGGCGCACAGATACGCAGTATTTT
>NA|TRBV3-1|TRBJ2-5|few
CASVSSSQETQYF
TGTGCCAGCGTCTCGAGTTCCCAAGAGACCCAGTACTTC
>NA|TRBV20-1|TRBJ1-2|NA
CSARNRRGYTF
TGCAGTGCTAGGAACAGGCGTGGCTACACCTTC
>TRBD1|TRBV7-6|TRBJ2-1|few
CASSSRDREGNEQFF
TGTGCCAGCAGCTCCCGGGACAGGGAGGGAAATGAGCAGTTCTTC
>TRBD1|TRBV5-1|TRBJ1-1|NA
CASSLVSGGNTEAFF
TGCGCCAGCAGCTTGGTGTCAGGGGGCAACACTGAAGCTTTCTTT
>NA|TRBV20-1|TRBJ1-1|NA
CSAGDTYTEAFF
TGCAGTGCGGGGGACACCTACACTGAAGCTTTCTTT
>NA|TRBV12-3/TRBV12-4|TRBJ2-5|many
CASTLYVTRETQYF
TGTGCCAGCACCCTATATGTGACCCGGGAGACCCAGTACTTC